This entry is about one TCR beta chain. What this receptor recognizes is not known. Base qualities are not provided; no much larger clone lies one nucleotide away. TCRbeta CDR3 regions were amplified from genomic DNA by means of the immunoSEQ Assay, a bias-controlled multiplex PCR. Per the authors' processing: Nucleated cell counts per sample were estimated from amplification of reference gene primers within the assay. To quantify the absolute abundance of each unique TCRbeta CDR3 rearrangement, sequence reads were collapsed and filtered. For each sample, productive Simpson clonality was calculated as the square root of Simpson's diversity index over productive rearrangements. The table comes from immuneACCESS by way of TCRdb, which keeps in-frame sequences with V and J called. Part of the clones is missing from these tables; in studies checked, under half for an unresolved V gene and the rest for unknown reasons. Clonal size and the V and J genes are those of that table, whereas D and trimming came from the DNA. Present in this sample are about 480,000 clones, over 75% of which were seen just once. The ten largest make up 1.5% to 2% of the sample.

From a lookup of the germline V gene, CDR1 and CDR2 are SNHLY and FYNNEI. Including the terminal cysteine and phenylalanine, the CDR3 comprises 13 residues. Of the read, only the CDR3 DNA is kept; its 39 bases are in frame from base 1. The V and J ends are trimmed by 1 base and 2 bases, leaving 5 bases between them. The sample comes from a study of blood T cell repertoires in COVID-19 (dated by TCRdb to about 2020). Context from the whole study: The collaborator samples originated in the United States, Italy and Spain and spanned the acute and convalescent phases of COVID-19. Subjects who had been exposed to COVID-19, were actively infected with it, or had recovered from it provided the deeply sampled blood TCRbeta repertoires that made up the dataset. The repertoires were released in a freely available public database intended as a resource for research on the immune response to SARS-CoV-2. The sample metadata nearly always contained a de-identified subject ID, COVID-19 status, age in years and sex. The material from the prospective study consisted of cDNA or gDNA derived from T cells, B-cell-depleted T cells, or PBMCs. Where available, HLA class I and class II types were obtained from metadata supplied by the sample provider rather than from assay-based typing. The samples were drawn from two sources: the first 160 participants of the ongoing ImmuneRACE study, and approximately 1,300 subjects contributed by 6 global collaborators.

What the authors observed across the whole study: Clinical and demographic metadata were provided uncurated, with the amount varying by source and participant.

In the prospective study, participants were about 18 to 95 years old, resided in about two dozen geographic areas of the United States, and were enrolled through a virtual design. In the prospective study, cohorts were assigned on the basis of participant-reported clinical history obtained from a screening survey and a study questionnaire. Recovered participants in ImmuneRACE Cohort 3 were defined as having two consecutive negative NP/OP PCR tests, clearance from a healthcare professional, or resolution of symptoms. In the prospective study, whole blood, serum and a nasopharyngeal or oropharyngeal swab were collected from each participant by mobile phlebotomists. Over a roughly two-month period, participants in the prospective study had the option of providing additional blood draws and questionnaires. Before DNA extraction, prospective study blood samples were shipped either frozen or at room temperature.

What was sequenced was PBMCs or T cells enriched from blood (not recorded which). The rearranged chain carries TRBV2 and TRBJ1-2; the D region possibly corresponds to TRBD1 (5 bases align). This clonotype was sampled from a woman between 40 and 50 years old who had recovered from COVID-19. In nucleotides, the sequence is TGTGCCAGCAGTGAAGGACAGAACTATGGCTACACCTTC. Translated, this is CASSEGQNYGYTF.